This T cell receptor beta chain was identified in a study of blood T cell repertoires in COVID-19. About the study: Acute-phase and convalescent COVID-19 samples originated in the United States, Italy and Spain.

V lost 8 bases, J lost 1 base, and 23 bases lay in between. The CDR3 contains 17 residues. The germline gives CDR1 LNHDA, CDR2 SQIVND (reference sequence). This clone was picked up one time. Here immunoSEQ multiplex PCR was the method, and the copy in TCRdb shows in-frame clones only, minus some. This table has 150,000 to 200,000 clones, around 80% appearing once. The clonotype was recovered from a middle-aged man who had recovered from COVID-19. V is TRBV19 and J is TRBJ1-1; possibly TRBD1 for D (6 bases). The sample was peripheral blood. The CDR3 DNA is TGTGCCAGTGGCGGTTCTCAATCGCGGGGGCGGAACACTGAAGCTTTCTTT. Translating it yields CASGGSQSRGRNTEAFF.